This passage covers 8 T cell receptor beta chains from one sample sequenced in a study of blood T cell repertoires in COVID-19. Measured with immunoSEQ multiplex PCR; TCRdb has only the in-frame clones, and not every one. The sample shows 200,000 to 250,000 clones, over 75% of them seen only once. The sample comprised peripheral blood. These receptors all stem from a human donor in a cohort sampled during active COVID-19.

The rearrangement uses TRBV3-1 (or the pseudogene TRBV3-2) and TRBJ1-1; TRBD1 aligns across 7 bases. Germline loops: CDR1 LGHDT, CDR2 YNNKEL (reference sequence). The CDR3 runs 11 residues. The J segment lost 11 bases and the V segment lost 10 bases, leaving 10 bases of the junction unmatched. The CDR3 region is CATLNRGKAFF. CDR3 bases: TGTGCCACCCTAAACAGGGGCAAGGCTTTCTTT.

The chain employs TRBV18 and TRBJ1-1, with 9 bases fitting TRBD1. Trimming took 6 bases from V and 6 from J; bases not matched to a gene: 11. The CDR3 consists of 15 residues. Germline CDR1 and CDR2: KGHSH and LQKENI. The CDR3 nucleotides are TGTGCCAGCTCTACCGGGACAGGGCTGGGCGCTGAAGCTTTCTTT. This translates into CASSTGTGLGAEAFF. The whole variable domain, remainder taken from reference TRBV18 and TRBJ1-1, is NAGVMQNPRHLVRRRGQEARLRCSPMKGHSHVYWYRQLPEEGLKFMVYLQKENIIDESGMPKERFSAEFPKEGPSILRIQQVVRGDSAAYFCASSTGTGLGAEAFFGQGTRLTVV.

V usage is TRBV6-2 or TRBV6-3 and J usage is TRBJ1-5; D is possibly TRBD1 (5 bases). V was clipped by 2 bases and J by 4 bases, with 9 bases between them. CDR1 and CDR2 (germline): MNHEY, SVGEGT. The CDR3 totals 14 residues. CDR3: CASSYTTANQPQHF. The CDR3 bases are TGTGCCAGCAGTTACACGACAGCTAATCAGCCCCAGCATTTT.

This clone was counted a single time. The chain combines TRBV6-6 with TRBJ1-5; perhaps TRBD1 as D (5 bases). CDR3 length: 14 amino acids. Germline CDR1 is MNHNY and CDR2 is SVGAGI (reference sequence). V gave up 2 bases and J gave up 3 bases, with 8 bases separating them. This chain's CDR3 is CASSYARVNQPQHF. DNA of the CDR3: TGTGCCAGCAGTTACGCCAGGGTCAATCAGCCCCAGCATTTT.

V usage is TRBV19 and J usage is TRBJ2-1; 10 positions match TRBD1. Trimming at V came to 8 bases and at J to 10 bases, leaving 8 bases not matched to a gene. The CDR3 length is 13 residues. Germline loops: CDR1 LNHDA, CDR2 SQIVND (reference sequence). The CDR3 DNA follows: TGTGCCAGTGGCAGACAGGGGGCCGTGGAGCAGTTCTTC. It specifies CASGRQGAVEQFF.

The rearrangement uses TRBV27 and TRBJ1-1, with a tentative D call TRBD1 (6 bases). The CDR3 is 14 amino acids. Germline values: CDR1 MNHEY, CDR2 SMNVEV (reference sequence). V lost 5 bases to trimming and J lost 1 base, with 11 bases between them. The CDR3 DNA reads TGTGCCAGCAGTAGGAGACAGGCGAACACTGAAGCTTTCTTT. Its protein product is CASSRRQANTEAFF.

This rearrangement joins TRBV19 to TRBJ1-2, with D tentatively TRBD1 (6 bases). Germline V gene data show CDR1 as LNHDA and CDR2 as SQIVND (reference sequence). This CDR3 region has 15 residues. The germline V and J ends were trimmed by 8 bases and 1 base, with 17 bases remaining between them. The CDR3: CASAPQGRLNYGYTF. The CDR3 nucleotides read TGTGCCAGTGCCCCACAGGGCCGCCTTAACTATGGCTACACCTTC.

The rearrangement uses TRBV30 and TRBJ1-5, with D possibly TRBD1 on 5 matching bases. The CDR3 is 13 amino acids. The germline V gene has CDR1 GTSNPN and CDR2 SVGIG (reference sequence). The V end was cut by 3 bases, the J end by 6 bases, with 12 bases between. The CDR3 region is CAWSSGGVQPQHF. CDR3 DNA: TGTGCCTGGAGCTCCGGGGGGGTTCAGCCCCAGCATTTT.